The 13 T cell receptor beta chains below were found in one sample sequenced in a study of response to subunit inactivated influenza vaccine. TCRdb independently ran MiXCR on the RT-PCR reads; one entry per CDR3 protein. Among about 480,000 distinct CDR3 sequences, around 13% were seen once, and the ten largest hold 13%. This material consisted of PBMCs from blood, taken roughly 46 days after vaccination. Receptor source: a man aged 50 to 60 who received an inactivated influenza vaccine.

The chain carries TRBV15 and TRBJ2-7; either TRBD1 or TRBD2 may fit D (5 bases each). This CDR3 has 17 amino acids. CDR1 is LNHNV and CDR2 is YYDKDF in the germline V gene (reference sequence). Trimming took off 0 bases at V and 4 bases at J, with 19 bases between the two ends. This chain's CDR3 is CATSRDSRPGSYYEQYF. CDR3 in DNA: TGTGCCACCAGCAGAGATTCTCGTCCAGGGAGTTATTACGAGCAGTACTTC.

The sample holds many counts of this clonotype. CDR3 residues: CSARVSGGDSPLHF. DNA of the CDR3: TGCAGTGCTAGAGTTTCGGGGGGAGATTCACCCCTCCACTTT. The chain couples TRBV20-1 to TRBJ1-6; a weak D match, TRBD1 (5 bases). Trimming took off 1 base at V and 8 bases at J, with 12 bases between the two ends. Germline CDR1 reads DFQATT; CDR2 reads SNEGSKA (reference sequence). The CDR3 has 14 amino acids.

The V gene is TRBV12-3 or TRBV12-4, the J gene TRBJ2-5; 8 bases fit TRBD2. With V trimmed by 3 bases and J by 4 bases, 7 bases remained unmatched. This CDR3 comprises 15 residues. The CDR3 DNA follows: TGTGCCAGCAGTTTGGGGGGCCTAGCGGGAGAGACCCAGTACTTC. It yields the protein CASSLGGLAGETQYF.

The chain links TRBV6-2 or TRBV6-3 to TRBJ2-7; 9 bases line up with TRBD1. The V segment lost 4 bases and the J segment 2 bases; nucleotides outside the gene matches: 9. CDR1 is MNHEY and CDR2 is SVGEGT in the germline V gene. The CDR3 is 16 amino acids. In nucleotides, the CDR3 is TGTGCCAGCAGTTCCGGACAGGGGACGTTTACCTACGAGCAGTACTTC. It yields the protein CASSSGQGTFTYEQYF.

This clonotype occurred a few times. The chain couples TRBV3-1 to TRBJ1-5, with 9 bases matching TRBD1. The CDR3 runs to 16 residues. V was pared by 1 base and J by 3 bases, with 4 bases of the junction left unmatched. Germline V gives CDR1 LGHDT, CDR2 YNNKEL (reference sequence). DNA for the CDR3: TGTGCCAGCAGCCAAGCCGGGACAGGGAACAATCAGCCCCAGCATTTT. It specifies CASSQAGTGNNQPQHF. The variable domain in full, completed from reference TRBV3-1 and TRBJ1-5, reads DTAVSQTPKYLVTQMGNDKSIKCEQNLGHDTMYWYKQDSKKFLKIMFSYNNKELIINETVPNRFSPKSPDKAHLNLHINSLELGDSAVYFCASSQAGTGNNQPQHFGDGTRLSIL.

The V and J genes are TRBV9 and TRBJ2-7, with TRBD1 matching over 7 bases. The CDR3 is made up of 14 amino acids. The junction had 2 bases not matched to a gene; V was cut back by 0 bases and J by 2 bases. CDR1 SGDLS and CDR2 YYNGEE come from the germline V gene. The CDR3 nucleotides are TGTGCCAGCAGCGTAGGTGGGACAGCCTACGAGCAGTACTTC. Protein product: CASSVGGTAYEQYF.

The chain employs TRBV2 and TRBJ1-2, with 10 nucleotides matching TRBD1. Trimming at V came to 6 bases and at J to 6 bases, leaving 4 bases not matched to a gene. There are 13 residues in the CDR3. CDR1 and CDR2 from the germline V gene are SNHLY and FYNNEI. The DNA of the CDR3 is TGTGCCAGCAGGGAGACAGGGGGCCATGGCTACACCTTC. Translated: CASRETGGHGYTF.

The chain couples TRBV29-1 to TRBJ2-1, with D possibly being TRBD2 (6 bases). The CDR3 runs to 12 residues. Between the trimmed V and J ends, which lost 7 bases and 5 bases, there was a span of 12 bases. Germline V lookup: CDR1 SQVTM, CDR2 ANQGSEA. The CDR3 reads CSDRGWNNEQFF. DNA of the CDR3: TGCAGCGATCGGGGGTGGAACAATGAGCAGTTCTTC.

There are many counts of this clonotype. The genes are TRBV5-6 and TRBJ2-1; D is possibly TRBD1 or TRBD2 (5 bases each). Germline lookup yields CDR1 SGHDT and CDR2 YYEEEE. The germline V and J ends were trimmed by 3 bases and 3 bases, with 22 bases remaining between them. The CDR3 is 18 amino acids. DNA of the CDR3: TGTGCCAGCAGCTGGGGGTCGCGGAAGAACTATGACTACAATGAGCAGTTCTTC. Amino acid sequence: CASSWGSRKNYDYNEQFF.

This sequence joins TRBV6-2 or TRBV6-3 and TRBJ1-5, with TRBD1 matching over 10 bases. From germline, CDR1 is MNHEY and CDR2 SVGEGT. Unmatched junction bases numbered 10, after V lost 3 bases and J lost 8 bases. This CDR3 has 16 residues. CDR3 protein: CASSYPRGTGEKPQHF. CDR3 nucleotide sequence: TGTGCCAGCAGTTATCCCCGCGGGACAGGGGAGAAGCCCCAGCATTTT.

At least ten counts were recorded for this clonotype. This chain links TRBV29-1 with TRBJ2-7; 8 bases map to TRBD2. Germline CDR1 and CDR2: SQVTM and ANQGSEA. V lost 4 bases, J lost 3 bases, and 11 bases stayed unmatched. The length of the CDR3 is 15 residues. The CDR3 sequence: CSVGRYASGFYEQYF. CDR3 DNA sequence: TGCAGCGTTGGTCGGTATGCTAGCGGGTTCTACGAGCAGTACTTC.

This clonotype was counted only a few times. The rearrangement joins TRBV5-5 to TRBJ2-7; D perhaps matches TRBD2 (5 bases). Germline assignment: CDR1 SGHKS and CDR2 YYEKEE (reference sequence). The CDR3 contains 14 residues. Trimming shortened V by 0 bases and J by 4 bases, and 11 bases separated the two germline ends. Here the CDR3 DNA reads TGTGCCAGCAGCTTGGGGGGTTGGACTTACGAGCAGTACTTC. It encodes CASSLGGWTYEQYF.

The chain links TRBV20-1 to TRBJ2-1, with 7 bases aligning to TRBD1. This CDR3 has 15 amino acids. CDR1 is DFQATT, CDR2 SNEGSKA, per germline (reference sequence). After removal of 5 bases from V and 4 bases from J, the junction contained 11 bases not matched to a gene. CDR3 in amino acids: CSAQRWDRDYNEQFF. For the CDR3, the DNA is TGCAGTGCTCAGAGGTGGGACAGAGATTACAATGAGCAGTTCTTC.